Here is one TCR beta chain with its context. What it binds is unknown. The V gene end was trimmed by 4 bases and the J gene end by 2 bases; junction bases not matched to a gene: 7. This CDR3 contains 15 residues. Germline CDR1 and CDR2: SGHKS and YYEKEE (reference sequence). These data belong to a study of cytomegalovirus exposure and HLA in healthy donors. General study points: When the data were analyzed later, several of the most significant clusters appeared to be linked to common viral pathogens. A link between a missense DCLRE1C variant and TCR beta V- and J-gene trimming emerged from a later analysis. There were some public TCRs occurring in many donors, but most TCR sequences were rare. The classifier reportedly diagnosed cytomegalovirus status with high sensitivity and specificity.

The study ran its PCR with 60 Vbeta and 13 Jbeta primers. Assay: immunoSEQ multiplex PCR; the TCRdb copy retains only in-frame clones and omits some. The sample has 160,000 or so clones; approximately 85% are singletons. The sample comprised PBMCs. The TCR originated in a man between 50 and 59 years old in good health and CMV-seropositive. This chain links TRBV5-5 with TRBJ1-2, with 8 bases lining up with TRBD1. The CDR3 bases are TGTGCCAGCAGCGGAGGACAGGGAGTAAACTATGGCTACACCTTC. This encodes CASSGGQGVNYGYTF. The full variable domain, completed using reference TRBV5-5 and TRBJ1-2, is DAGVTQSPTHLIKTRGQQVTLRCSPISGHKSVSWYQQVLGQGPQFIFQYYEKEERGRGNFPDRFSARQFPNYSSELNVNALLLGDSALYLCASSGGQGVNYGYTFGSGTRLTVV.